A single count supports the clone carrying this T cell receptor beta chain. The antigen remains unidentified. The data were obtained in a study of shared clonotypes between healthy human individuals. Study as a whole: CD4 naive and memory got three plates each, CD8 naive two, CD8 memory one.

Study observations and caveats: Approximately 5% was the fraction of naive CD4 clonotypes found shared across a few donors.

Each subset's genomic DNA was shared equally among a number of immunoSEQ plates. Some clones are missing from TCRdb's copy, which holds only in-frame ones; the method was immunoSEQ multiplex PCR. This table has roughly 700,000 clones, 74% appearing once. Sequenced material: memory CD4+ T cells sorted from blood. The subset is: CD45RA-negative fraction. This clonotype was sampled from a woman aged 25 to 39 in good health.

The CDR3 sequence is CASSGAFQETQYF. In nucleotides, the CDR3 is TGTGCCAGCAGTGGTGCCTTCCAAGAGACCCAGTACTTC. This rearrangement joins TRBV28 to TRBJ2-5; D not certain. With 5 bases removed from V and 1 base from J, the gap between germline ends came to 8 bases. From germline, CDR1 is MDHEN and CDR2 SYDVKM. The CDR3 contains 13 residues.